The source of this T cell receptor beta chain is a study of T-cell memory formation after mild COVID-19 (dated by TCRdb to about 2021). Regarding the study in general: Most TCR sequence clusters were specific to one of the two donors. Two young, previously healthy adult volunteers made up the cohort, one male and one female. Longitudinal TCRalpha and TCRbeta repertoire sequencing tracked T-cell clones expanding and contracting after mild COVID-19 in a couple of donors.

The CDR3 spans 12 residues, from the cysteine through the phenylalanine. Only the CDR3 region is kept as DNA, spanning 36 bases read in frame from base 1. Relative to germline, V is 4 bases shorter and J is 9 bases shorter, with 13 bases between their ends. Taken from the germline V gene (reference sequence), the CDR1 and CDR2 loops are SEHNR and FQNEAQ. What the study reported, not specific to this receptor: The study included only two mild cases, and larger cohorts that include severe cases with pre-infection samples were judged to be necessary. SARS-CoV-2 specificity of the second-wave clones peaking on day 37 was not confirmed. From day 15 to 85, contracting clones showed balanced CD4/CD8 phenotypes, whereas a second wave of clones that expanded from day 15 to 37 leaned towards CD4+. Some responding clones were detected in pre-infection memory, which suggested that pre-existing cross-reactive memory T cells had joined the SARS-CoV-2 response. Contracting CD4+ clones were found mainly in CM and EM memory subsets, while CD8+ clones were enriched in EMRA.

This clonotype was seen a handful of times. Its antigen is not yet known. No much larger clonotype is one base removed from it; base qualities were not supplied. PBMCs were isolated by Ficoll-Paque density gradient centrifugation. The sequencer listed for this sample is Illumina NovaSeq 6000. Using 5'RACE with constant-segment primers, TCRalpha and TCRbeta cDNA libraries were constructed, with sample barcodes and unique molecular identifiers added in the process. Trizol reagent was used to extract RNA from every sample. Library amplification was performed in two PCR steps, and a second sample barcode and Illumina TruSeq adapters were introduced in the second step. Sequencing of the libraries was done on an Illumina NovaSeq, producing 2 x 150 bp paired-end reads. The authors' pipeline ran thus. Demultiplexing of reads and collapsing into UMI-guided consensus sequences were performed with migec v1.2.7. Using mixcr v2.1.11, UMI consensuses were aligned to TRA and TRB V and J templates and then assembled into clonotypes. Expanded or contracted clonotypes were those called significant by both edgeR and NoisET, with noise models trained on biological replicates. For edgeR calls, a false discovery rate-adjusted p below 0.01 and a log2 fold-change threshold of 1 were applied. As an exploratory analysis of dynamics, max-normalized trajectories of the 1000 most abundant clonotypes were examined by PCA with hierarchical clustering. Each responding clone was given a CD4 or CD8 phenotype based on the CD4+ and CD8+ repertoires, which had been sequenced separately. The public sequencing data were trimmed at Q25 with fastp and processed into clonotypes with MiXCR by TCRdb, which kept only in-frame beta chains. CDR3 protein duplicates are merged, each entry listing the most common genes and DNA. TCRdb, not the original authors, processed these V and J calls. Within this sample are about 150,000 distinct CDR3 sequences, with roughly 31% of them counted one time only. The top ten clonotypes cover around 12% of the sample.

The chain was built from TRBV7-9 and TRBJ2-7; tentative D gene TRBD2, with 5 bases matching. Sequenced sample: PBMCs or a T cell subset sorted from them (not recorded which). The sequence came from an adult woman who had mild COVID-19 (a few samples of this study predate the infection). The sample titles of this study are shuffled in the database, so cell type and time point are left out; the donor was told from shared clones. CDR3 protein: CASSSGEAVQYF. The nucleotide sequence reads as follows: TGTGCCAGCAGCTCCGGTGAAGCGGTGCAGTACTTC.